This T cell receptor beta chain is drawn from a study of blood T cell repertoires in COVID-19. Across the study: Nucleic acid was either cDNA or gDNA, and it came from T cells, B-cell-depleted T cells, or PBMCs.

Authors' data handling: Counts of nucleated cells, estimated from reference gene primer amplification, were obtained. Repertoires were generated with immunoSEQ multiplex PCR, while TCRdb's copy carries only in-frame clones and drops some. That table supplies the V and J calls and clone size; D and trimming were determined from the DNA. The sample consists of approximately 150,000 clones, 88% of them appearing once. Sequencing was performed on peripheral blood. This receptor was obtained from a man aged 65-85 years with active COVID-19.

The CDR3 nucleotides are TGCGCCAGCAGCCAAGATTCTTCCGGGACATTAAGGGGCGAGCAGTACTTC. The encoded protein is CASSQDSSGTLRGEQYF. The chain couples TRBV4-1 to TRBJ2-7; maybe TRBD1 (6 bases). This CDR3 is built from 17 residues. Germline V gives CDR1 MGHRA, CDR2 YSYEKL. Trimming shortened V by 0 bases and J by 6 bases, and 21 bases separated the two germline ends.